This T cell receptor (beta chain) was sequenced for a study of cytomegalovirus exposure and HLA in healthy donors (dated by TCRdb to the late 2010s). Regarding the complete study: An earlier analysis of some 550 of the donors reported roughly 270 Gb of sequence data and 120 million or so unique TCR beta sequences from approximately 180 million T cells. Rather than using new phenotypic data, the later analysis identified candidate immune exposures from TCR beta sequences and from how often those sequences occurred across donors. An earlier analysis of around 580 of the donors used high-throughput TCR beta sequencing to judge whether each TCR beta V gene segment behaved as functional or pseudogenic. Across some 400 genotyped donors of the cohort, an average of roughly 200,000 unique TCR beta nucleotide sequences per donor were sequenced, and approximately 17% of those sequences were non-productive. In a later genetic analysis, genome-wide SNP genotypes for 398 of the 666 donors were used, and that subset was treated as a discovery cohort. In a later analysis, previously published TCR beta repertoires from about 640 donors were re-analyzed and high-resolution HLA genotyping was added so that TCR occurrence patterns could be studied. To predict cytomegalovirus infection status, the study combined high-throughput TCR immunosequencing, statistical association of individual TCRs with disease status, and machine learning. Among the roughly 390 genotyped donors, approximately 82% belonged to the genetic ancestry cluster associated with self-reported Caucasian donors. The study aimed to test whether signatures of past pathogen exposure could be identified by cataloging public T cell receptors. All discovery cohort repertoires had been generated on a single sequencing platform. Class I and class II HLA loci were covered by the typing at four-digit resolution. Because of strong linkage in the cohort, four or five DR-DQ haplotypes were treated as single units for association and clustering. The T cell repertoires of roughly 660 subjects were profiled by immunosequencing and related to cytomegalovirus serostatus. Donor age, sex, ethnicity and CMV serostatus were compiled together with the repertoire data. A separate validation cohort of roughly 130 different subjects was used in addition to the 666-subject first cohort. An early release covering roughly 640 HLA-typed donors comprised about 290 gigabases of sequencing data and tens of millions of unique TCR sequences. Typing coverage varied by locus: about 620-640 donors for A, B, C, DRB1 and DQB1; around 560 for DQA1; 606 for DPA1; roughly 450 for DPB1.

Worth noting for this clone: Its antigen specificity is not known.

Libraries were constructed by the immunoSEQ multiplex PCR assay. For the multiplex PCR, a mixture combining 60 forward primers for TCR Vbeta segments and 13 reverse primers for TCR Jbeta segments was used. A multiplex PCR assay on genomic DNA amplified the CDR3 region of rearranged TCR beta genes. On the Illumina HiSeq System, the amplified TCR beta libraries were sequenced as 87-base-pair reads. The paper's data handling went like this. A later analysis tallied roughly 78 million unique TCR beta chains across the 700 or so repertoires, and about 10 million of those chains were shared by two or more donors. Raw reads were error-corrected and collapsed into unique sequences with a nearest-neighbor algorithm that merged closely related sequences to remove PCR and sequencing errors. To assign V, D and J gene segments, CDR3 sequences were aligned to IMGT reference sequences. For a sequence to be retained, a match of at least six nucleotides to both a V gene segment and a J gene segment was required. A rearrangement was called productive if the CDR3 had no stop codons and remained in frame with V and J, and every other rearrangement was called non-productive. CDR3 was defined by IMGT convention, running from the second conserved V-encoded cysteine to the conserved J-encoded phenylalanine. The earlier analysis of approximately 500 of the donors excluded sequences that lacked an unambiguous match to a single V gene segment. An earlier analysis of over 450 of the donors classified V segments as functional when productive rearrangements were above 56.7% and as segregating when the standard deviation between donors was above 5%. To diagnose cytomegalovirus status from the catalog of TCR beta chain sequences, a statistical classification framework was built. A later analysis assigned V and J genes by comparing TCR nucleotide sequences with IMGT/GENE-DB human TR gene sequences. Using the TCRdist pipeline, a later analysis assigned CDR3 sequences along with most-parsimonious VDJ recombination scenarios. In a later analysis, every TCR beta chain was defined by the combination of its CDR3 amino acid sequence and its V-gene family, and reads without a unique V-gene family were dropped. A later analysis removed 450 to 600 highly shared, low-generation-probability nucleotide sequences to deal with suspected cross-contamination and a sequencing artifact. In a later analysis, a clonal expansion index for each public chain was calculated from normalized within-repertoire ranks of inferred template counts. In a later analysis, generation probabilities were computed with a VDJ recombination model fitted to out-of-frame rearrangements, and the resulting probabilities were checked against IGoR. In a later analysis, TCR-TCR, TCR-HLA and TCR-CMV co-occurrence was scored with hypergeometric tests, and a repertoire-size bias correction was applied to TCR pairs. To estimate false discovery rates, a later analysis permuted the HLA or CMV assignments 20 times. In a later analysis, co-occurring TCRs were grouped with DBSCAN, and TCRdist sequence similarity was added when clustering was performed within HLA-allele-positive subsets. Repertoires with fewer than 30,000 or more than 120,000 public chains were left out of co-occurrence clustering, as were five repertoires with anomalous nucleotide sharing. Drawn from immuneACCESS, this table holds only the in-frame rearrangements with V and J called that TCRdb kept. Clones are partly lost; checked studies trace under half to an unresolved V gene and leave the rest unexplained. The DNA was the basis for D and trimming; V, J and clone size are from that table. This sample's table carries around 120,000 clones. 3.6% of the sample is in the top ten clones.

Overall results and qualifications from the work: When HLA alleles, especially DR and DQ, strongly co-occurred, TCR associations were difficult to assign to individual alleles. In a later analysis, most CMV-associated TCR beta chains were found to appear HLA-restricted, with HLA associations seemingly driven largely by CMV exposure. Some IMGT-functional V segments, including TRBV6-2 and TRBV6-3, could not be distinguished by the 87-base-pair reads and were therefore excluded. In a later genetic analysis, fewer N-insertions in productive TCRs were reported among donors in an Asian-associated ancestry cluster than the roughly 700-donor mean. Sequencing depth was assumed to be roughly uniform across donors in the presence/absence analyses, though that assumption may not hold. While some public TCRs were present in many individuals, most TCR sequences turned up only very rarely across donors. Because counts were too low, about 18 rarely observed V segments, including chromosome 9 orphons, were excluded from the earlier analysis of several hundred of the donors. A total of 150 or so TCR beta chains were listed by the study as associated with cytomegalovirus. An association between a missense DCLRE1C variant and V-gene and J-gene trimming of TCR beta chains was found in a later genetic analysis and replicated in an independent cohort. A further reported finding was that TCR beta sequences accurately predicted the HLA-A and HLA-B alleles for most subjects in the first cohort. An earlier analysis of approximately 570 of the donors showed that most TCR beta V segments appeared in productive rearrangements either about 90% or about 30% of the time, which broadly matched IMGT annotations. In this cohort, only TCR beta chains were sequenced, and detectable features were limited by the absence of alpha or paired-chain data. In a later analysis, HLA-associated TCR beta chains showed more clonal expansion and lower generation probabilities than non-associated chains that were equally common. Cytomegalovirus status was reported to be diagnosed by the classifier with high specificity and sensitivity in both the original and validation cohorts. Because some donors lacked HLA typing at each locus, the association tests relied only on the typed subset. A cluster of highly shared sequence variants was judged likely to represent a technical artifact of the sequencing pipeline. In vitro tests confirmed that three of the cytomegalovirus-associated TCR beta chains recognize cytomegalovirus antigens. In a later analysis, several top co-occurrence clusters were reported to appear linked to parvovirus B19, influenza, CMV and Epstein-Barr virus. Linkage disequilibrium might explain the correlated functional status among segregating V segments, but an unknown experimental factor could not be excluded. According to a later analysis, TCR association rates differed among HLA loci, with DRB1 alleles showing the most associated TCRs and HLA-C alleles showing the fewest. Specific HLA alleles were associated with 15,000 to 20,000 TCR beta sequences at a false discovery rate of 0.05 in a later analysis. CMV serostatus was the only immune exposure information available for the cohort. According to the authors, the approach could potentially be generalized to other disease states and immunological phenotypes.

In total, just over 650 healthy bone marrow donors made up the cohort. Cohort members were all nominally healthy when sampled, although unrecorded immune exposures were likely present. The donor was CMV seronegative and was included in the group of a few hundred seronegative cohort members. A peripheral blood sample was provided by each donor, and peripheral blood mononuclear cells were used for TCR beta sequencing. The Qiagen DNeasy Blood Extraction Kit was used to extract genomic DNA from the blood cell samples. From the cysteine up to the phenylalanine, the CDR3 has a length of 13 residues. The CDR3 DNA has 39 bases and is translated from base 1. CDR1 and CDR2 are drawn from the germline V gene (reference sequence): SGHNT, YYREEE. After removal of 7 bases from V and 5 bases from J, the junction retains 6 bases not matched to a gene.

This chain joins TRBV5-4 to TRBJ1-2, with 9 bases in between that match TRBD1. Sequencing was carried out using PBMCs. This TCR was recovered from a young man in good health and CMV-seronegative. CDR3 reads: CASSGGTGYGYTF. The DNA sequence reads TGTGCCAGCTCCGGTGGGACAGGGTATGGCTACACCTTC.